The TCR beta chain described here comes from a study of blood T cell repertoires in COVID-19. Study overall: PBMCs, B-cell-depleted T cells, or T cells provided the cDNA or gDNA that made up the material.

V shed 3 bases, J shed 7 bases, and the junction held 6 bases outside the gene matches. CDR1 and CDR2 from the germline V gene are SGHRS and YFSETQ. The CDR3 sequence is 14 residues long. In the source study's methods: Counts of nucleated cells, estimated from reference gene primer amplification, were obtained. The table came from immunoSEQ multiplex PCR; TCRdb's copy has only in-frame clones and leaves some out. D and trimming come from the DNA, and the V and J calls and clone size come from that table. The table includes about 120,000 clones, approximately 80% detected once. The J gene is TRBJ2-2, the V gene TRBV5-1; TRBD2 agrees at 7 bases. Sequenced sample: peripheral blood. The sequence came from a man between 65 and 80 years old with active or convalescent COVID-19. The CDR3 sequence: CASSSSGTGGELFF. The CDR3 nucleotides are TGCGCCAGCAGCTCCAGCGGGACGGGCGGGGAGCTGTTTTTT.